The clone carrying this TCR beta chain has a handful of counts. The second PCR ran about 6 to 12 cycles with a sample-barcoded 5' primer and J-beta primers. TCRdb ran MiXCR on the 5' RACE reads and lists one entry per CDR3 protein. Among under 2 million distinct CDR3 sequences listed, 34% were seen once. The donors, aged roughly 6 to 95, were healthy Caucasians from Russia. This sample is drawn from a study of blood T cells in healthy people across ages. This TCR derives from a woman aged 25-40 years in good health. Sequenced material: blood.

The chain's CDR3 is CASSLGSGSDTQYF. CDR3 DNA sequence: TGTGCCAGCAGCTTAGGGTCGGGGTCAGATACGCAGTATTTT. The chain joins TRBV7-3 to TRBJ2-3, with D possibly being TRBD2 (5 bases). Germline values: CDR1 SGHTA, CDR2 FQGTGA. Trimming stripped 2 bases from V and 4 bases from J, with 10 bases between. The CDR3 has 14 residues.